These 6 T cell receptor beta chains originate from one sample sequenced in a study of memory CD4+ T cells and cytomegalovirus serostatus (dated 2019 in TCRdb). A FACSAria II was used to sort memory CD4+ T cells, defined as single viable CD3+CD4+CD8-CD45RO+ cells. Receptors were amplified or captured by the immunoSEQ multiplex PCR assay. This is the immuneACCESS table as TCRdb keeps it, with only in-frame sequences that have V and J called. A part of the clones is gone; compared with another copy, unresolved V genes explain less than half, and the rest is unexplained. Within this sample are tens of thousands of clones, with around 79% of them counted one time only. The ten biggest clones cover around 0.72% of the sample. Sequenced input: memory CD4+ T cells from blood. These TCRs come from an adult in good health and CMV-seronegative.

This clone was recorded a few times. The V and J genes are TRBV30 and TRBJ2-2; D is undetermined. The germline CDR1 and CDR2 sequences are GTSNPN and SVGIG (reference sequence). The CDR3 runs 13 residues. V shed 3 bases and J shed 6 bases, with 11 bases lying between them. CDR3 sequence (DNA): TGTGCCTGGAGGTTACAGTCTTCCGGGGAGCTGTTTTTT. Translation: CAWRLQSSGELFF. Supplemented by reference TRBV30 and TRBJ2-2, the full variable domain reads SQTIHQWPATLVQPVGSPLSLECTVEGTSNPNLYWYRQAAGRGLQLLFYSVGIGQISSEVPQNLSASRPQDRQFILSSKKLLLSDSGFYLCAWRLQSSGELFFGEGSRLTVL.

The chain combines TRBV6-1 with TRBJ1-1, with D hard to call. CDR3 length: 13 amino acids. Germline V lookup: CDR1 MNHNS, CDR2 SASEGT. V lost 6 bases and J 1 base, leaving 9 bases between the germline ends. Here the CDR3 reads CASSLDRNTEAFF. The DNA of the CDR3 is TGTGCCAGCAGCCTAGACCGGAACACTGAAGCTTTCTTT.

This chain links TRBV9 with TRBJ2-7, with a possible D match to TRBD1 (6 bases). Germline V gene lookup returns CDR1 SGDLS and CDR2 YYNGEE. V lost 3 bases to trimming and J lost 3 bases, with 13 bases between them. CDR3 length equals 14 residues. CDR3 DNA sequence: TGTGCCAGCAGCGAGGGGGAGATGGGCTACGAGCAGTACTTC. Translation: CASSEGEMGYEQYF.

This chain links TRBV10-3 with TRBJ2-5, with 7 bases lining up with TRBD1. The tail of the sequence fits TRBJ2-7 better, so the J call may be wrong. The CDR3 length is 17 residues. The V gene's germline CDR1 is ENHRY and CDR2 SYGVKD. The CDR3 loop reads CAISGEKQGRGTYEQYF. The CDR3 DNA reads as TGTGCCATCAGTGGGGAGAAACAGGGGAGAGGCACCTACGAGCAGTACTTC.

The J gene is TRBJ1-2, the V gene TRBV19; D unclear. CDR1 is LNHDA and CDR2 is SQIVND in the germline V gene (reference sequence). The CDR3 covers 13 residues. V was clipped by 7 bases and J by 6 bases, with 15 bases between them. Written as DNA, the CDR3 is TGTGCCAGTACCCTATTCGGGCAGCATGGCTACACCTTC. This sequence encodes CASTLFGQHGYTF.

The chain has TRBV6-5 and TRBJ1-5; D is perhaps TRBD1 (6 bases). Germline lookup yields CDR1 MNHEY and CDR2 SVGAGI. The CDR3 runs 13 residues. Trimming removed 6 bases at V and 5 bases at J, with 11 bases between. In DNA, the CDR3 is TGTGCCAGCAGATTACAGGGAGATCAGCCCCAGCATTTT. As protein: CASRLQGDQPQHF.